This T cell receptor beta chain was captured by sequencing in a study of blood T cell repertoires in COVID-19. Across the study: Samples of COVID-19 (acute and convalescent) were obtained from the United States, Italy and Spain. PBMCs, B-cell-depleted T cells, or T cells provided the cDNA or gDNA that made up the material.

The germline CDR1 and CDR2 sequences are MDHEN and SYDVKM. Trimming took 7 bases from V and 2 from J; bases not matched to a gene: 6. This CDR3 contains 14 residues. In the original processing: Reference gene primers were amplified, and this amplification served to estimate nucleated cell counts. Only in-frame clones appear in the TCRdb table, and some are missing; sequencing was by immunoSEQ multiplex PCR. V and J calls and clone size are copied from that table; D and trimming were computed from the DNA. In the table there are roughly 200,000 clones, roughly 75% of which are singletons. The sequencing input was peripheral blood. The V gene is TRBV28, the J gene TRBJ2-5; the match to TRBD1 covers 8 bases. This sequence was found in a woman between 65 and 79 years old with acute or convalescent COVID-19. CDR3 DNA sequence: TGTGCCAGCACCCGACAGGGGAAGCAAGAGACCCAGTACTTC. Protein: CASTRQGKQETQYF.